The TCR beta chain under discussion was sequenced for a study of blood T cell repertoires in COVID-19. About the study: The United States, Italy and Spain supplied acute and convalescent COVID-19 samples. The cDNA or gDNA used as material had been derived from T cells, B-cell-depleted T cells, or PBMCs.

Germline CDR1 is SGHAT and CDR2 is FQNNGV. V lost 5 bases and J lost 9; bases outside the gene matches: 11. This CDR3 contains 15 residues. Per the original data handling: Estimation of nucleated cell counts relied on the amplification of reference gene primers. Here immunoSEQ multiplex PCR was the method, and the copy in TCRdb shows in-frame clones only, minus some. V and J calls and clone size are copied from that table; D and trimming were computed from the DNA. The table has roughly 150,000 clones, 88% seen once. Sequenced: peripheral blood. This chain uses TRBV11-2 with TRBJ1-4, with 8 bases aligning to TRBD1. The TCR was taken from a man in his fifties who had recovered from COVID-19. The CDR3 nucleotides read TGTGCCAGCAGCGAAAGACAGGGGCCGGTTCAAAAACTGTTTTTT. Protein: CASSERQGPVQKLFF.